The 24 T cell receptor beta chains below all came from one sample that was sequenced in a study of blood T cell repertoires in COVID-19. TCRdb keeps only in-frame clones here, not all; method: immunoSEQ multiplex PCR. The table has 150,000 to 200,000 clones, about 86% seen once. The sequenced sample consisted of peripheral blood. The receptors stem from a human donor with acute or convalescent COVID-19. The donor label of this sample is uncertain.

This clone was seen a handful of times. The V call is TRBV30, the J call TRBJ1-2; tentatively, D is TRBD1 (6 bases). CDR3 length: 13 amino acids. CDR1 is GTSNPN, CDR2 SVGIG, per germline (reference sequence). Trimming took off 4 bases at V and 7 bases at J, with 16 bases between the two ends. The CDR3 DNA sequence: TGTGCCTGGACGTTCCAGGGGCGAAGTGGCTACACCTTC. It is translated as CAWTFQGRSGYTF. The variable domain in full, with the rest retrieved from reference TRBV30 and TRBJ1-2, is SQTIHQWPATLVQPVGSPLSLECTVEGTSNPNLYWYRQAAGRGLQLLFYSVGIGQISSEVPQNLSASRPQDRQFILSSKKLLLSDSGFYLCAWTFQGRSGYTFGSGTRLTVV.

The chain couples TRBV4-2 to TRBJ2-5; TRBD2 might be the D (7 bases). V was cut by 4 bases and J by 0 bases, with 15 bases left in between. This CDR3 contains 16 residues. CDR1 and CDR2 (germline): LGHNA, YNFKEQ. Here the CDR3 reads CASSPGRGGDQETQYF. The CDR3 DNA sequence: TGTGCCAGCAGCCCTGGTCGCGGGGGCGACCAAGAGACCCAGTACTTC.

The count of this clone is one. This chain connects TRBV7-8 to TRBJ1-4, with 9 bases that match TRBD1. The CDR3 consists of 14 residues. V dropped 5 bases and J dropped 8; count of bases not matched to a gene: 6. CDR1 and CDR2 from the germline V gene are SGHVS and FQNEAQ. The CDR3 is CASSPRTGVEKLFF. DNA for the CDR3: TGTGCCAGCAGCCCACGGACAGGGGTAGAAAAACTGTTTTTT.

This clone appeared a single time. This chain connects TRBV7-9 to TRBJ1-1; D unresolved. The CDR3 consists of 12 residues. Germline values: CDR1 SEHNR, CDR2 FQNEAQ (reference sequence). V was cut by 1 base and J by 4 bases, with 4 bases left in between. The DNA of the CDR3 is TGTGCCAGCAGCTTAGTGGCCACTGAAGCTTTCTTT. It codes for CASSLVATEAFF.

The chain couples TRBV6-6 to TRBJ2-5; possibly TRBD2 for D (7 bases). The V end lost 0 bases, the J end lost 2 bases, and 10 bases lay between the germline ends. CDR1 is MNHNY and CDR2 is SVGAGI in the germline V gene (reference sequence). The CDR3 is 15 residues long. The CDR3: CASSYSGGPQETQYF. The CDR3 coding sequence is TGTGCCAGCAGTTACTCGGGGGGGCCTCAAGAGACCCAGTACTTC.

The CDR3 protein is CASSVGATPYQETQYF. In DNA, the CDR3 is TGTGCCAGCAGTGTAGGAGCAACCCCGTACCAAGAGACCCAGTACTTC. This sequence joins TRBV25-1 and TRBJ2-5; D remains ambiguous. The V gene's germline CDR1 is MGHDK and CDR2 SYGVNS. V was shortened by 4 bases and J by 0 bases, with 15 bases between the two germline ends. The CDR3 covers 16 residues.

This clone has only one observation. The chain is built from TRBV4-1 and TRBJ2-3; 9 positions agree with TRBD1. Germline CDR1 MGHRA, CDR2 YSYEKL. The CDR3 runs 16 residues. The V segment lost 2 bases and the J segment 10 bases; nucleotides outside the gene matches: 13. The CDR3 spells CASSQPPGQGQSAQYF. As DNA, the CDR3 is TGCGCCAGCAGCCAACCTCCGGGACAGGGTCAGAGTGCGCAGTATTTT.

V and J are TRBV25-1 and TRBJ2-2; 9 bases fit TRBD1. Germline V gives CDR1 MGHDK, CDR2 SYGVNS. The CDR3 runs to 14 residues. V shed 8 bases and J 7 bases; nucleotides not matched to a gene: 8. In DNA, the CDR3 is TGTGCCAGCCAAGCGACAGGGGGATACGGGGAGCTGTTTTTT. Translated: CASQATGGYGELFF.

This chain uses TRBV5-4 with TRBJ2-1; 12 nucleotides match TRBD2. V lost 3 bases, J lost 5 bases, and 9 bases stayed unmatched. The germline gives CDR1 SGHNT, CDR2 YYREEE (reference sequence). This CDR3 has 17 amino acids. CDR3 coding DNA: TGTGCCAGCAGCTGGGGTCTAGCGGGAGGGCTTAACAATGAGCAGTTCTTC. It is translated as CASSWGLAGGLNNEQFF. Full variable domain (rest looked up from reference TRBV5-4 and TRBJ2-1): ETGVTQSPTHLIKTRGQQVTLRCSSQSGHNTVSWYQQALGQGPQFIFQYYREEENGRGNFPPRFSGLQFPNYSSELNVNALELDDSALYLCASSWGLAGGLNNEQFFGPGTRLTVL.

V is TRBV24-1 and J is TRBJ1-5; TRBD1 matches at 8 bases. This CDR3 is built from 14 residues. V gave up 6 bases and J gave up 0 bases; unmatched junction bases: 0. In germline, CDR1 is KGHDR, CDR2 SFDVKD. This CDR3 is CATSQGASNQPQHF. CDR3 DNA: TGTGCCACCAGTCAGGGGGCTAGCAATCAGCCCCAGCATTTT.

The chain couples TRBV11-2 to TRBJ1-1; D remains unclear. Germline V lookup: CDR1 SGHAT, CDR2 FQNNGV. This CDR3 comprises 16 residues. Trimming cost V 3 bases and J 3 bases, with 17 bases left between them. The CDR3, as DNA: TGTGCCAGCAGCTTCGGATCATGGGCGCAGGACACTGAAGCTTTCTTT. This codes for CASSFGSWAQDTEAFF.

The CDR3 spells CASSPRGGGTEAFF. CDR3 nucleotides: TGTGCCAGCAGCCCACGGGGGGGTGGCACTGAAGCTTTCTTT. This chain joins TRBV11-3 and TRBJ1-1; TRBD1 might be the D (5 bases). The CDR3 runs 14 residues. Germline CDR1 reads SGHNT; CDR2 reads YENEEA. V was clipped by 5 bases and J by 4 bases, with 14 bases between them.

The chain employs TRBV28 and TRBJ2-7; D not certain. The CDR3 length is 11 residues. CDR1 and CDR2 from the germline V gene are MDHEN and SYDVKM. The V gene lost 10 bases and the J gene lost 3 bases, with 10 bases spanning the gap. The CDR3 DNA reads as TGTGCCACTAGGTCTAGCTACGAGCAGTACTTC. This sequence encodes CATRSSYEQYF. The full variable domain, in which reference TRBV28 and TRBJ2-7 provide the parts outside the CDR3, is DVKVTQSSRYLVKRTGEKVFLECVQDMDHENMFWYRQDPGLGLRLIYFSYDVKMKEKGDIPEGYSVSREKKERFSLILESASTNQTSMYLCATRSSYEQYFGPGTRLTVT.

This clone was counted a single time. V gene TRBV11-3 combines with J gene TRBJ2-1; 13 bases are shared with TRBD2. The ends lost 5 bases at V and 6 bases at J; junction bases unmatched: 7. CDR1 SGHNT and CDR2 YENEEA come from the germline V gene. There are 16 residues in the CDR3. CDR3 DNA: TGTGCCAGCAGCCCCCGGACTAGCGGGGGACTCAATGAGCAGTTCTTC. Protein: CASSPRTSGGLNEQFF. The full variable domain, in which reference TRBV11-3 and TRBJ2-1 provide the parts outside the CDR3, is EAGVVQSPRYKIIEKKQPVAFWCNPISGHNTLYWYLQNLGQGPELLIRYENEEAVDDSQLPKDRFSAERLKGVDSTLKIQPAELGDSAVYLCASSPRTSGGLNEQFFGPGTRLTVL.

Only one count was recorded for this clone. The chain uses TRBV7-9 and TRBJ2-5; possibly TRBD2 for D (6 bases). The V end lost 2 bases, the J end lost 5 bases, and 12 bases lay between the germline ends. From germline, CDR1 is SEHNR and CDR2 FQNEAQ (reference sequence). CDR3 length: 14 amino acids. CDR3 amino acids: CASSLSAGKETQYF. Here the CDR3 DNA reads TGTGCCAGCAGCTTAAGTGCGGGAAAGGAGACCCAGTACTTC.

This chain uses TRBV29-1 with TRBJ2-1, with D possibly TRBD2 on 6 matching bases. V was pared by 0 bases and J by 6 bases, with 9 bases between. Per germline, CDR1 SQVTM and CDR2 ANQGSEA. This CDR3 comprises 13 residues. The DNA for the CDR3 is TGCAGCGTTGAAGATCAGGGAGGCAATGAGCAGTTCTTC. Amino acid sequence: CSVEDQGGNEQFF.

The J gene is TRBJ2-2, the V gene TRBV4-1; 7 nucleotides agree with TRBD2. CDR1 MGHRA and CDR2 YSYEKL come from the germline V gene. The CDR3 sequence is 15 residues long. J gave up 5 bases and V 1 base, and 4 bases lay outside the gene matches. The CDR3 sequence is CASSQAGLRTGELFF. CDR3 in DNA: TGCGCCAGCAGCCAAGCGGGACTACGTACCGGGGAGCTGTTTTTT.

The rearrangement joins TRBV5-1 to TRBJ1-4; TRBD1 is a possible D gene (6 bases). The CDR3 is made up of 15 amino acids. V lost 4 bases, J lost 6 bases, and 16 bases lay in between. In germline, CDR1 is SGHRS, CDR2 YFSETQ. The CDR3 DNA follows: TGCGCCAGCAGCCCCGGAAGGGACAAAGATGAAAAACTGTTTTTT. Residues: CASSPGRDKDEKLFF. Full variable domain (remainder filled in from reference TRBV5-1 and TRBJ1-4): KAGVTQTPRYLIKTRGQQVTLSCSPISGHRSVSWYQQTPGQGLQFLFEYFSETQRNKGNFPGRFSGRQFSNSRSEMNVSTLELGDSALYLCASSPGRDKDEKLFFGSGTQLSVL.

The chain carries TRBV15 and TRBJ2-7; TRBD2 matches 10 bases. Trimming cost V 0 bases and J 6 bases; bases outside gene matches: 8. The length of the CDR3 is 16 residues. Germline CDR1 is LNHNV and CDR2 is YYDKDF (reference sequence). As DNA, the CDR3 is TGTGCCACCAGCAGAGATAGGCTAGCGGGAGCGAGCGAGCAGTACTTC. It specifies CATSRDRLAGASEQYF.

The chain has TRBV29-1 and TRBJ1-1; 8 bases align to TRBD1. CDR1 is SQVTM, CDR2 ANQGSEA, per germline. This CDR3 has 11 amino acids. V lost 6 bases and J lost 8; bases outside the gene matches: 5. CDR3 in amino acids: CSVLRDREAFF. The CDR3 DNA reads TGCAGCGTGCTCCGGGACAGGGAAGCTTTCTTT.

This clone was seen a handful of times. The chain combines TRBV6-5 with TRBJ1-1, with a weak D call TRBD1 (5 bases). With 0 bases removed from V and 4 bases from J, the gap between germline ends came to 6 bases. CDR3 size: 13 residues. CDR1 and CDR2 from the germline V gene are MNHEY and SVGAGI. CDR3 DNA sequence: TGTGCCAGCAGTTACTCAGGGGCCACTGAAGCTTTCTTT. Amino acid sequence: CASSYSGATEAFF.

The V gene is TRBV30, the J gene TRBJ1-6; D is perhaps TRBD1 (6 bases). Germline lookup yields CDR1 GTSNPN and CDR2 SVGIG (reference sequence). This CDR3 has 14 amino acids. V was clipped by 7 bases and J by 9 bases, with 19 bases between them. In DNA form, the CDR3 reads TGTGCCTTAACCACCACAGGGTCCGGTTCACCCCTCCACTTT. Its protein is CALTTTGSGSPLHF.

This clone was observed once. The chain uses TRBV4-1 and TRBJ1-4; D is possibly TRBD1 (6 bases). Germline CDR1 is MGHRA and CDR2 is YSYEKL. This CDR3 has 15 amino acids. V was trimmed by 2 bases and J by 2 bases, leaving 9 bases between them. This CDR3 reads CASSQMTGTNEKLFF. The CDR3 bases are TGCGCCAGCAGCCAAATGACAGGTACTAATGAAAAACTGTTTTTT.

The V call is TRBV23-1, the J call TRBJ2-2, with 9 nucleotides matching TRBD1. TRBV23-1 is flagged as an ORF with uncertain function. The J segment lost 3 bases and the V segment lost 3 bases, leaving 8 bases of the junction unmatched. The CDR3 loop spans 17 amino acids. The DNA for the CDR3 is TGCGCCAGCAGTCAGCCCTACCGGGACAGGGACACCGGGGAGCTGTTTTTT. Protein sequence: CASSQPYRDRDTGELFF.